This T cell receptor (beta chain) appears in the sequencing data of a study of T cell clusters in autoimmune cytopenias. Multiplex touch-down PCR amplified TRB using TRB-A and TRB-B pools in one tube. TCRdb reanalyzed the multiplex PCR reads and collapses them to one entry per CDR3 protein, without DNA. This sample carries 12,000 or so distinct CDR3 sequences, with 20% to 30% going to the ten biggest clones. This clonotype is classed as medium-sized by frequency. Its antigen is not identified. TRB was amplified from about 260 ng of peripheral blood genomic DNA per sample. Study results and caveats: Primary autoimmune cytopenia patients appeared to lack physiological T cell clusters present in healthy donors.

Germline V gives CDR1 SQVTM, CDR2 ANQGSEA. There are 13 residues in the CDR3. These data were also filed under a second study, of T cell repertoires in aging, cancer and after chemotherapy. That paper states: Loss of evenness, beyond lost richness, contributed to age-related TCR diversity decline in cancer patients. The repertoire data cannot show anything about immunological memory following chemotherapy.

J is TRBJ2-3 and V is TRBV29-1; checking the TCRdb D call of TRBD1 is not possible without DNA. This receptor was obtained from a human donor in good health. Specimen: peripheral blood. CDR3 sequence reads: CSVYPGSTDTQYF.